The 13 T cell receptor beta chains reported below all come from one sample, sequenced in a study of blood T cell repertoires in COVID-19. Sequencing was performed with immunoSEQ multiplex PCR; in TCRdb, only in-frame clones are kept and a portion is missing. The repertoire holds approximately 45,000 clones, with roughly nine tenths as singletons. Sequencing was performed on peripheral blood. The receptors derive from a man aged 65 to 85 with acute or convalescent COVID-19.

This sequence joins TRBV19 and TRBJ1-1, with D tentatively TRBD1 (5 bases). The CDR3 loop spans 14 amino acids. V gave up 0 bases and J gave up 8 bases, with 13 bases separating them. CDR1 and CDR2 from the germline V gene are LNHDA and SQIVND (reference sequence). DNA of the CDR3: TGTGCCAGTAGTATAGATCAGGGTTTATCCGAAGCTTTCTTT. Translated: CASSIDQGLSEAFF. Using reference TRBV19 and TRBJ1-1 for the parts outside the CDR3, the full variable domain is DGGITQSPKYLFRKEGQNVTLSCEQNLNHDAMYWYRQDPGQGLRLIYYSQIVNDFQKGDIAEGYSVSREKKESFPLTVTSAQKNPTAFYLCASSIDQGLSEAFFGQGTRLTVV.

The V gene is TRBV4-3, the J gene TRBJ2-1, with a tentative D call TRBD1 (6 bases). The CDR3 totals 15 residues. Trimming shortened V by 1 base and J by 7 bases, and 14 bases separated the two germline ends. Germline CDR1 is LGHNA and CDR2 is YSLEER. The CDR3 spells CASSQASTGKNEQFF. In DNA form, the CDR3 reads TGCGCCAGCAGCCAAGCCAGCACAGGGAAAAATGAGCAGTTCTTC.

V is TRBV6-1 and J is TRBJ1-5, with 8 nucleotides matching TRBD1. CDR3 length equals 15 residues. V lost 2 bases and J lost 5; bases outside the gene matches: 5. CDR1 is MNHNS and CDR2 is SASEGT in the germline V gene. The CDR3 nucleotides read TGTGCCAGCAGTGAAAGACAGGGGCGTCATCAGCCCCAGCATTTT. This gives the protein CASSERQGRHQPQHF.

The chain couples TRBV7-2 to TRBJ1-2; 11 bases are a match to TRBD1. CDR1 is SGHTA, CDR2 FQGNSA, per germline. V was clipped by 1 base and J by 8 bases; unmatched bases: 6. The CDR3 runs to 15 residues. The CDR3 protein is CASSLDGTGGVGYTF. CDR3 sequence (DNA): TGTGCCAGCAGCTTAGATGGGACAGGGGGTGTCGGCTACACCTTC. The full variable domain, with the rest looked up from reference TRBV7-2 and TRBJ1-2, is GAGVSQSPSNKVTEKGKDVELRCDPISGHTALYWYRQSLGQGLEFLIYFQGNSAPDKSGLPSDRFSAERTGGSVSTLTIQRTQQEDSAVYLCASSLDGTGGVGYTFGSGTRLTVV.

The rearrangement links TRBV19 to TRBJ2-1; 11 bases are a match to TRBD2. This CDR3 comprises 16 residues. From germline, CDR1 is LNHDA and CDR2 SQIVND (reference sequence). V was pared by 6 bases and J by 2 bases, with 6 bases of the junction left unmatched. The DNA of the CDR3 is TGTGCCAGTAGGTTGACTAGCGGGGAAACCTACAATGAGCAGTTCTTC. Translation: CASRLTSGETYNEQFF.

CDR3 nucleotide sequence: TGTGCCAGCGCCGGGACAGGGGCCTACGAGCAGTACTTC. This codes for CASAGTGAYEQYF. This chain links TRBV27 with TRBJ2-7; 10 nucleotides agree with TRBD1. This CDR3 has 13 amino acids. The junction had 3 bases not matched to a gene; V was cut back by 8 bases and J by 2 bases. The germline gives CDR1 MNHEY, CDR2 SMNVEV (reference sequence).

V is TRBV6-5 and J is TRBJ1-4; 9 bases agree with TRBD1. This CDR3 spans 14 amino acids. Trimming removed 6 bases from V and 4 bases from J; junction bases left unmatched: 3. CDR1 and CDR2 (germline): MNHEY, SVGAGI. The CDR3 coding sequence is TGTGCCAGCAGGGCGGGACAGGGTAATGAAAAACTGTTTTTT. As protein: CASRAGQGNEKLFF.

V usage is TRBV6-1 and J usage is TRBJ2-7; no firm D call. The CDR3 has 14 residues. V lost 0 bases, J lost 2 bases, and 8 bases lay in between. Germline CDR1 and CDR2: MNHNS and SASEGT. The CDR3 protein is CASSEAHGPYEQYF. The CDR3 DNA reads as TGTGCCAGCAGTGAAGCGCACGGTCCCTACGAGCAGTACTTC.

Details on this clone: The junction differs from germline at one of its ends, possibly a read error. This chain links TRBV5-1 with TRBJ2-5; D tentatively reads TRBD1 or TRBD2 (7 bases each). The germline CDR1 and CDR2 sequences are SGHRS and YFSETQ. The CDR3 has 11 residues. The CDR3 DNA reads as TGCGCCCGCAGGGGGGGGGAGACCCAGTACTTC. Amino acid sequence: CARRGGETQYF. Together with reference TRBV5-1 and TRBJ2-5, the CDR3 gives the full variable domain: KAGVTQTPRYLIKTRGQQVTLSCSPISGHRSVSWYQQTPGQGLQFLFEYFSETQRNKGNFPGRFSGRQFSNSRSEMNVSTLELGDSALYLCARRGGETQYFGPGTRLLVL.

The rearrangement uses TRBV7-3 and TRBJ2-2; perhaps TRBD2 as D (6 bases). CDR3 size: 12 residues. Trimming cost V 8 bases and J 6 bases, with 10 bases left between them. The germline CDR1 and CDR2 sequences are SGHTA and FQGTGA. CDR3 coding DNA: TGTGCCAGCCGCGCTAGCGCCGGGGAGCTGTTTTTT. It specifies CASRASAGELFF.

The chain carries TRBV10-3 and TRBJ1-4, with D possibly TRBD1 on 5 matching bases. V was shortened by 0 bases and J by 8 bases, with 10 bases between the two germline ends. The germline gives CDR1 ENHRY, CDR2 SYGVKD. The CDR3 is 14 amino acids. CDR3 nucleotide sequence: TGTGCCATCAGTGAGTCTGGGGGGTTGGAAAAACTGTTTTTT. Translating it yields CAISESGGLEKLFF.

This rearrangement joins TRBV5-6 to TRBJ2-5; 9 nucleotides match TRBD2. The germline V gene has CDR1 SGHDT and CDR2 YYEEEE. V trimming: 4 bases; J trimming: 5 bases; junction bases outside the gene matches: 15. The CDR3 length is 17 residues. The CDR3 DNA reads TGTGCCAGCAGCCGCCCCCCGGTGCGGGGGGGTTCGGAGACCCAGTACTTC. It encodes CASSRPPVRGGSETQYF.

This clone is medium-sized. The J gene is TRBJ1-6, the V gene TRBV27, with no clear D. The CDR3 runs to 14 residues. Trimming stripped 4 bases from V and 5 bases from J, with 9 bases between. CDR1 is MNHEY and CDR2 is SMNVEV in the germline V gene (reference sequence). The CDR3 reads CASSSLQNNSPLHF. The DNA of the CDR3 is TGTGCCAGCAGTTCGCTACAGAATAATTCACCCCTCCACTTT.